These T cell receptor beta chains were read from a single sample in a study of blood T cells in healthy people across ages. MiXCR, applied by TCRdb to the 5' RACE reads, yields one record per CDR3 protein. Here the sample spans approximately 1,100,000 distinct CDR3 sequences, 35% to 55% being singletons. Specimen: blood. These TCRs come from a woman aged 60-70 years in good health. The CDR3 runs from the conserved cysteine through the conserved F or W. The order of the fields is D gene, J gene, V gene, CDR3 length, clone size, CDR3 DNA, CDR3 protein. A D gene is named only where the DNA matches it firmly. Clone size is not always given. Where it is, it says once, few, many or a class for expanded clones.

TRBD2 | TRBJ2-1 | TRBV10-3 | 14 | . | TGTGCCATCAGCCCCGGGACTAGCGGCTACGAGCAGTTCTTC | CAISPGTSGYEQFF
. | TRBJ2-6 | TRBV6-6 | 12 | few | TGTGCCAGCACGACTGGGGCCAACGTCCTGACTTTC | CASTTGANVLTF
TRBD1 | TRBJ2-7 | TRBV30 | 12 | few | TGTGCCACCACAGGGGCCTACTACGAGCAGTACTTC | CATTGAYYEQYF
. | TRBJ2-5 | TRBV7-2 | 14 | . | TGTGCCAGCAGCTTATCCCCAACGGGGGAGACCCAGTACTTC | CASSLSPTGETQYF
TRBD1 | TRBJ1-6 | TRBV20-1 | 14 | . | TGCAGTGCTAGACCCGGGACAGTCAATTCACCCCTCCACTTT | CSARPGTVNSPLHF
TRBD1 | TRBJ2-7 | TRBV20-1 | 15 | . | TGCAGTGCTAGAGGTCTGGGACAGGGAGACTACGAGCAGTACTTC | CSARGLGQGDYEQYF
. | TRBJ1-2 | TRBV29-1 | 11 | few | TGCAGCGTCTATCAGGACTATGGCTACACCTTC | CSVYQDYGYTF
. | TRBJ1-4 | TRBV10-3 | 15 | . | TGTGCCACCAACCACCCAGGGTACAGTAATGAAAAACTGTTTTTT | CATNHPGYSNEKLFF
. | TRBJ2-7 | TRBV20-1 | 15 | . | TGCAGTGCTAGTGAGCTCGGGAGAAAATCCTACGAGCAGTACTTC | CSASELGRKSYEQYF
TRBD1 | TRBJ2-7 | TRBV10-3 | 13 | . | TGTGCCATCAGCCCGGGACAGGGATCCGAGCAGTACTTC | CAISPGQGSEQYF
TRBD2 | TRBJ2-1 | TRBV20-1 | 13 | . | TGCAGTGCTAGCCAGCGGGAGCAGGGGACCCAGTTCTTC | CSASQREQGTQFF
. | TRBJ2-5 | TRBV3-1 | 15 | few | TGTGCCAGCAGCCAAGAACCGAGCGGCCAAGAGACCCAGTACTTC | CASSQEPSGQETQYF
. | TRBJ2-6 | TRBV20-1 | 16 | . | TGCGGTGCCTTGACAGGCCTACTCTCTGGGGCCAACGTCCTGACTTTC | CGALTGLLSGANVLTF
TRBD1 | TRBJ2-3 | TRBV4-2 | 14 | . | TGTGCCAGCAGCCAAGAGACAGGGACAGATACGCAGTATTTT | CASSQETGTDTQYF
TRBD1 | TRBJ2-7 | TRBV9 | 15 | . | TGTGCCAGCAGCCCCCAAGCGGCAGGGGGTTTCGAGCAGTACTTC | CASSPQAAGGFEQYF
. | TRBJ2-3 | TRBV12-3/TRBV12-4 | 14 | . | TGTGCCAGCGACGGAGGGCCGCGGTCAGATACGCAGTATTTT | CASDGGPRSDTQYF
. | TRBJ2-5 | TRBV5-1 | 16 | . | TGCGCCAGCGGCGGCAATCGCGGACGAGATCAAGAGACCCAGTACTTC | CASGGNRGRDQETQYF
TRBD1 | TRBJ2-1 | TRBV27 | 11 | . | TGTGCCAGCGGATGGACAGGGGCAACGTTCTTC | CASGWTGATFF
. | TRBJ2-3 | TRBV11-2 | 15 | . | TGTGCCAGCAGCTTAGACCCGAGGGGCACAGATACGCAGTATTTT | CASSLDPRGTDTQYF